The rows below give T cell receptor beta chains drawn from one sample of a study of identical twins. TCRdb itself ran the 5' RACE reads through MiXCR, one entry per CDR3 protein. This table holds 1.5 million to 2 million distinct CDR3 sequences, more than 30% found once. The sequenced material came from cord blood. The receptors derive from a newborn girl in good health. CDR3s include the opening cysteine and the closing phenylalanine or tryptophan. D genes are given only for firm matches. Some rows mark clone size as missing; the rest say once, few, many or name a class of expanded clone.

TRBV12-3/TRBV12-4	.	TRBJ1-2	.	CASSVGFGPDYGYTF	TGTGCCAGCAGTGTGGGTTTTGGGCCCGACTATGGCTACACCTTC
TRBV6-5	.	TRBJ1-4	.	CASSSRTTGAQREKLFF	TGTGCCAGCAGTTCTCGCACGACGGGGGCGCAGCGTGAAAAACTGTTTTTT
TRBV3-1	.	TRBJ1-2	many	CASSQDRGGYTF	TGTGCCAGCAGCCAAGACAGGGGTGGCTACACCTTC
TRBV24-1	TRBD1	TRBJ2-4	many	CATSDTGGANIQYF	TGTGCCACCAGTGATACAGGGGGCGCAAACATTCAGTACTTC
TRBV3-1	.	TRBJ2-2	few	CASSQGLWGTGELFF	TGTGCCAGCAGCCAAGGTTTATGGGGCACCGGGGAGCTGTTTTTT
TRBV27	.	TRBJ1-1	few	CASRRRGVNTEAFF	TGTGCCAGCAGGCGCAGGGGAGTGAACACTGAAGCTTTCTTT
TRBV20-1	.	TRBJ2-7	.	CSARDDTRTLYEQYF	TGCAGTGCTAGAGATGACACTAGAACTCTCTACGAGCAGTACTTC
TRBV10-3	TRBD1	TRBJ1-1	.	CAIRQQGQNTEAFF	TGTGCCATCAGGCAACAGGGGCAGAACACTGAAGCTTTCTTT
TRBV6-5	.	TRBJ2-2	.	CASSTRQGLTNTGELFF	TGTGCCAGCAGTACCCGACAGGGACTGACCAACACCGGGGAGCTGTTTTTT
TRBV9	TRBD1	TRBJ2-4	few	CASSSDRGRNIQYF	TGTGCCAGCAGCTCCGACAGGGGGCGAAACATTCAGTACTTC
TRBV5-1	TRBD2	TRBJ2-3	few	CASSPGGLADTQYF	TGCGCCAGCAGCCCGGGGGGGCTTGCAGATACGCAGTATTTT
TRBV7-7	.	TRBJ2-3	.	CASSSSTRDTQYF	TGTGCCAGCAGCTCTTCGACTCGGGATACGCAGTATTTT
TRBV7-2	TRBD1	TRBJ1-5	.	CSSSLGGTGFNQPQHF	TGTAGCAGCAGCTTAGGAGGGACAGGCTTCAATCAGCCCCAGCATTTT
TRBV11-1	.	TRBJ2-3	.	CASSPLLGRDRADTLYF	TGTGCCAGCAGCCCTCTCTTGGGGCGGGATCGGGCAGATACGCTGTATTTT
TRBV28	.	TRBJ2-7	.	CASTLGSTKPFEQYF	TGTGCCAGCACATTAGGGTCTACCAAGCCCTTCGAGCAGTACTTC
TRBV20-1	.	TRBJ2-3	many	CSARVAGTDTQYF	TGCAGTGCTAGAGTCGCGGGCACAGATACGCAGTATTTT
TRBV27	TRBD1	TRBJ1-1	.	CASSFADRAEAFF	TGTGCCAGCAGTTTCGCGGACAGGGCTGAAGCTTTCTTT
TRBV10-3	.	TRBJ1-1	few	CAISVNGNTEAFF	TGTGCCATCAGTGTCAACGGTAACACTGAAGCTTTCTTT
TRBV12-3/TRBV12-4	.	TRBJ2-3	.	CASSLDDYTQYF	TGTGCCAGCAGCCTTGACGATTATACGCAGTATTTT
TRBV30	.	TRBJ1-4	.	CAWSKTGTANEKLFF	TGTGCCTGGAGTAAAACCGGGACCGCCAATGAAAAACTGTTTTTT
TRBV5-1	.	TRBJ1-1	.	CASSRYDRNTEAFF	TGCGCCAGCAGCAGGTACGACAGGAACACTGAAGCTTTCTTT
TRBV5-1	.	TRBJ1-4	few	CASSLRGDGNEKLFF	TGCGCCAGCAGCTTGAGAGGGGACGGTAACGAAAAACTGTTTTTT
TRBV20-1	.	TRBJ1-5	.	CSARYGFRPQHF	TGCAGTGCTAGATACGGGTTCCGGCCCCAGCATTTT
TRBV28	.	TRBJ2-3	once	CASSDGSGTDTQYF	TGTGCCAGCAGTGATGGTAGCGGCACAGATACGCAGTATTTT
TRBV5-1	.	TRBJ1-1	.	CASSGGGGTTEAFF	TGCGCCAGCAGCGGCGGCGGGGGCACCACTGAAGCTTTCTTT
TRBV12-3/TRBV12-4	.	TRBJ1-1	.	CASSLPGGHTEAFF	TGTGCCAGCAGTTTGCCCGGGGGCCACACTGAAGCTTTCTTT
TRBV29-1	.	TRBJ2-3	few	CSVLGGPTDTQYF	TGCAGCGTTCTCGGGGGCCCCACAGATACGCAGTATTTT
TRBV6-1	TRBD1	TRBJ1-4	few	CASSWLSTGTNEKLFF	TGTGCCAGCAGCTGGTTATCGACAGGGACGAATGAAAAACTGTTTTTT
TRBV10-3	.	TRBJ1-5	.	CAISLEGRSNQPQHF	TGTGCCATCAGTTTGGAAGGGCGCAGCAATCAGCCCCAGCATTTT
TRBV7-6	TRBD2	TRBJ2-3	few	CASSLATSGYTDTQYF	TGTGCCAGCAGCTTAGCGACTAGCGGGTACACAGATACGCAGTATTTT
TRBV5-4	.	TRBJ2-5	.	CASSPPKALVQETQYF	TGTGCCAGCAGCCCCCCCAAAGCCCTAGTTCAAGAGACCCAGTACTTC
TRBV29-1	.	TRBJ1-2	many	CSVEPRGYGYGYTF	TGCAGCGTTGAACCCCGGGGTTATGGCTATGGCTACACCTTC
TRBV28	TRBD2	TRBJ2-7	.	CASRGTSRYNEQYF	TGTGCCAGCAGGGGGACTAGCAGGTACAATGAGCAGTACTTC
TRBV2	.	TRBJ1-5	.	CASSGGDDAFWGNQPQHF	TGTGCCAGCAGCGGGGGGGACGACGCATTTTGGGGCAATCAGCCCCAGCATTTT
TRBV7-2	.	TRBJ2-1	.	CASSTPQRHNEQFF	TGTGCCAGCAGCACACCTCAGCGTCACAATGAGCAGTTCTTC
TRBV3-1	.	TRBJ2-4	.	CASSQEVLGSGPKNIQYF	TGTGCCAGCAGCCAAGAGGTCCTGGGTAGCGGACCCAAAAACATTCAGTACTTC
TRBV7-2	TRBD1	TRBJ2-7	.	CASSQRDSHYEQYF	TGTGCCAGCAGCCAAAGGGACAGCCACTACGAGCAGTACTTC
TRBV14	TRBD2	TRBJ2-1	few	CASRRLADSYNEQFF	TGTGCCAGCAGAAGACTAGCGGACTCCTACAATGAGCAGTTCTTC
TRBV6-2/TRBV6-3	.	TRBJ1-1	.	CASSYATGNTEAFF	TGTGCCAGCAGTTACGCAACAGGGAACACTGAAGCTTTCTTT
TRBV14	.	TRBJ2-7	few	CASSQSESYNEQYF	TGTGCCAGCAGCCAATCGGAATCCTACAATGAGCAGTACTTC
TRBV10-3	.	TRBJ2-1	many	CAISEIGGREQFF	TGTGCCATCAGTGAGATAGGCGGCCGTGAGCAGTTCTTC
TRBV27	.	TRBJ2-1	many	CASSSVGVANEQFF	TGTGCCAGCAGTTCCGTGGGAGTTGCCAATGAGCAGTTCTTC
TRBV7-9	.	TRBJ2-2	few	CASSLGIGGSNTGELFF	TGTGCCAGCAGCTTAGGTATCGGGGGATCGAACACCGGGGAGCTGTTTTTT
TRBV5-1	TRBD2	TRBJ2-7	.	CASSSGLAGKSSYEQYF	TGCGCCAGCAGCTCCGGACTAGCGGGAAAGAGCTCCTACGAGCAGTACTTC
TRBV3-1	.	TRBJ2-1	few	CASSQDRAIWNNEQFF	TGTGCCAGCAGCCAAGATCGTGCGATCTGGAACAATGAGCAGTTCTTC
TRBV28	.	TRBJ2-7	.	CASSHPLEPWEQYF	TGTGCCAGCAGCCACCCACTAGAGCCCTGGGAGCAGTACTTC
TRBV28	.	TRBJ2-1	few	CASSLYSPTGNEQFF	TGTGCCAGCAGTTTATATAGCCCAACGGGGAATGAGCAGTTCTTC
TRBV12-3/TRBV12-4	.	TRBJ2-6	.	CASSFEGELNVLTF	TGTGCCAGCAGTTTCGAAGGGGAGTTAAACGTCCTGACTTTC
TRBV20-1	.	TRBJ1-5	.	CSARTGPPNQPQHF	TGCAGTGCTCGTACAGGGCCCCCGAATCAGCCCCAGCATTTT
TRBV28	.	TRBJ2-3	few	CASSLAVNTDTQYF	TGTGCCAGCAGCCTCGCCGTCAACACAGATACGCAGTATTTT
TRBV2	.	TRBJ1-1	.	CASSEDTHMNTEAFF	TGTGCCAGCAGTGAGGATACACACATGAACACTGAAGCTTTCTTT
TRBV3-1	.	TRBJ1-1	.	CASSQGGDGEAFF	TGTGCCAGCAGCCAAGGAGGGGATGGCGAAGCTTTCTTT
TRBV4-1	.	TRBJ1-4	few	CASSQDPTVSEKLFF	TGCGCCAGCAGCCAAGATCCGACCGTCTCGGAAAAACTGTTTTTT